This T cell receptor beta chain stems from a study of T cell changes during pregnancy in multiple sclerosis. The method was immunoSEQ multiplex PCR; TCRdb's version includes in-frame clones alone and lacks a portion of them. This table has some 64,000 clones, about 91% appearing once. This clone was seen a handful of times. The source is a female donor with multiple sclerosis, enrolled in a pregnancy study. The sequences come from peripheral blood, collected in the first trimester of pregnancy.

DNA of the CDR3: TGTGCCAGCAGTTTATTCGTAGTGAACACTGAAGCTTTCTTT. Its translation is CASSLFVVNTEAFF. The chain recombines TRBV28 with TRBJ1-1; D gene uncertain. Trimming took 1 base from V and 0 from J, leaving 6 bases between them. CDR3 length: 14 residues. Germline assignment: CDR1 MDHEN and CDR2 SYDVKM. Drawing the rest from reference TRBV28 and TRBJ1-1, the complete variable domain is DVKVTQSSRYLVKRTGEKVFLECVQDMDHENMFWYRQDPGLGLRLIYFSYDVKMKEKGDIPEGYSVSREKKERFSLILESASTNQTSMYLCASSLFVVNTEAFFGQGTRLTVV.